This is a list of T cell receptor beta chains from one sample in a study of CD8 T cells in ankylosing spondylitis. MiXCR, run by TCRdb on the 5' RACE reads, gives a single entry per CDR3 protein. The table lists fewer than 400,000 distinct CDR3 sequences, under 8.5% of them singletons, with roughly 14% in the top ten. Sample: blood, either unsorted or a sorted T cell fraction (not recorded which). The origin of the receptors is a male donor with ankylosing spondylitis. Each CDR3 is given with its conserved first and last residue. A D gene is named only where the DNA matches it firmly. Clone size is given for some rows only: seen once, a few or many times, or a class if the clone is expanded.

V gene	J gene	D gene	clone size	CDR3 protein	CDR3 DNA
TRBV7-9	TRBJ1-2	TRBD1	NA	CASSFTGQHYGYTF	TGTGCCAGCAGCTTTACGGGACAGCACTATGGCTACACCTTC
TRBV14	TRBJ1-3	TRBD1	NA	CASSQGTAGNTIYF	TGTGCCAGCAGCCAGGGGACAGCTGGAAACACCATATATTTT
TRBV29-1	TRBJ2-7	TRBD1	many	CSVGQGVGEQYF	TGCAGCGTTGGACAGGGGGTGGGGGAGCAGTACTTC
TRBV27	TRBJ1-2	TRBD1	many	CASSFWDRGRLGYTF	TGTGCCAGCAGTTTCTGGGACAGGGGCCGGTTAGGCTACACCTTC
TRBV6-2/TRBV6-3	TRBJ2-2	TRBD2	many	CASSYSGLAGATGELFF	TGTGCCAGCAGTTACTCTGGACTAGCGGGAGCCACCGGGGAGCTGTTTTTT
TRBV6-2/TRBV6-3	TRBJ1-5	NA	NA	CASSFRTPRNSNQPQHF	TGTGCCAGCAGTTTCAGGACACCTCGGAATAGCAATCAGCCCCAGCATTTT
TRBV11-2	TRBJ2-2	NA	few	CASSLGRVSGSFGELFF	TGTGCCAGCAGCTTGGGTCGTGTTTCGGGTTCGTTTGGGGAGCTGTTTTTT
TRBV5-8	TRBJ2-6	NA	many	CASTVGVGAGPSGANVLTF	TGTGCCAGCACCGTTGGTGTCGGGGCAGGACCATCTGGGGCCAACGTCCTGACTTTC
TRBV2	TRBJ2-3	NA	NA	CASRPTPSQLSTDTQYF	TGTGCCAGCAGACCCACCCCGAGTCAGCTGAGCACAGATACGCAGTATTTT
TRBV5-1	TRBJ2-1	NA	few	CASSSQMSSYNEQFF	TGCGCCAGCAGCTCCCAGATGAGCTCCTACAATGAGCAGTTCTTC
TRBV19	TRBJ2-3	NA	once	CASSIGQGNIPDTQYF	TGTGCCAGTAGTATTGGGCAGGGGAATATCCCAGATACGCAGTATTTT
TRBV12-3/TRBV12-4	TRBJ2-1	TRBD2	NA	CASSSASGRAGNEQFF	TGTGCCAGCAGTTCCGCTAGCGGGAGGGCCGGTAATGAGCAGTTCTTC
TRBV2	TRBJ2-7	TRBD1	NA	CASRPGTVSYEQYF	TGTGCCAGCAGGCCCGGGACAGTCTCCTACGAGCAGTACTTC
TRBV20-1	TRBJ1-1	NA	many	CSARGGGAMNTEAFF	TGCAGTGCTAGAGGCGGTGGGGCCATGAACACTGAAGCTTTCTTT